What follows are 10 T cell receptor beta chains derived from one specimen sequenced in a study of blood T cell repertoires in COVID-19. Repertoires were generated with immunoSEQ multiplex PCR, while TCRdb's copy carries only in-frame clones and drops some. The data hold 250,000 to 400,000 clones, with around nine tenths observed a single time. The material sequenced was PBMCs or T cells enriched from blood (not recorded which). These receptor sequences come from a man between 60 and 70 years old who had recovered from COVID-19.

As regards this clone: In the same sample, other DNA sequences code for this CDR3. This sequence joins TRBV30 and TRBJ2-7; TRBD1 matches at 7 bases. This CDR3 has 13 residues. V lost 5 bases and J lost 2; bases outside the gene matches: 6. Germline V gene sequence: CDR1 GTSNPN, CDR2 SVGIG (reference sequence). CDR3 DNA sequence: TGTGCCTGGGACAGGGATCGTCCCTACGAGCAGTACTTC. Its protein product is CAWDRDRPYEQYF.

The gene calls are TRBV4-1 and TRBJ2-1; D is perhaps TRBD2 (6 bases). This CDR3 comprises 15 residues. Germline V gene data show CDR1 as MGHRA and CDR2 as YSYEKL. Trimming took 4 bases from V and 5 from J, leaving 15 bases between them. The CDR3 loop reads CASSRTSSRDNEQFF. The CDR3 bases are TGCGCCAGCAGCCGAACTAGCTCCCGGGACAATGAGCAGTTCTTC.

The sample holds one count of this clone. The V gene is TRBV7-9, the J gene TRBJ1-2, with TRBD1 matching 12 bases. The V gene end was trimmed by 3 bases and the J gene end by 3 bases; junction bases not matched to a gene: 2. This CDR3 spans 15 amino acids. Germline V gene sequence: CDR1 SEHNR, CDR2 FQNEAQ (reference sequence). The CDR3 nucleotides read TGTGCCAGCAGCTTCGGGACAGGGGGCGACTATGGCTACACCTTC. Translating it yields CASSFGTGGDYGYTF.

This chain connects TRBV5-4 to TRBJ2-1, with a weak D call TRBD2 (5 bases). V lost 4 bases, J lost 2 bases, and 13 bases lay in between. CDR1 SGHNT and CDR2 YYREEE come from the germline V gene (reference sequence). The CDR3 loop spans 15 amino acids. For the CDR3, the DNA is TGTGCCAGCAGCCTGACGCTAGCCACCTACAATGAGCAGTTCTTC. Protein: CASSLTLATYNEQFF.

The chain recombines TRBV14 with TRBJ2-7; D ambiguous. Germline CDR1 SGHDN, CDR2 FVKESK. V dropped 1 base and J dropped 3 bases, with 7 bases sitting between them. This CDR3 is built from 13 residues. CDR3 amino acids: CASSQVVLYEQYF. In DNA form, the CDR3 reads TGTGCCAGCAGCCAAGTTGTCCTCTACGAGCAGTACTTC.

The CDR3 DNA reads as TGTGCCAGCAGCCAAGAGGGCCGGTCATCCTGGGACACCATATATTTT. It is translated as CASSQEGRSSWDTIYF. The rearrangement uses TRBV4-2 and TRBJ1-3; D unclear. The CDR3 has 16 residues. Trimming shortened V by 0 bases and J by 8 bases, and 17 bases separated the two germline ends. Germline V CDR1 and CDR2: LGHNA, YNFKEQ.

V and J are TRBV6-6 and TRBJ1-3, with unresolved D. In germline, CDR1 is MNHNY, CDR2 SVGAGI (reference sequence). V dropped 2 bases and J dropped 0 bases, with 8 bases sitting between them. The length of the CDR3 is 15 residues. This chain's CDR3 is CASSYGGGSGNTIYF. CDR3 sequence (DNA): TGTGCCAGCAGTTACGGCGGCGGCTCTGGAAACACCATATATTTT.

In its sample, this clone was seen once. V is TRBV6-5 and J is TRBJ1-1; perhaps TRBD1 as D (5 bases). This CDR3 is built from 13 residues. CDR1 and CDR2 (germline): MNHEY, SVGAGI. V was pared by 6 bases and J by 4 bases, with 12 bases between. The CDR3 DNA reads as TGTGCCAGCAGCTATTTAAGGGGCACTGAAGCTTTCTTT. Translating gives CASSYLRGTEAFF.

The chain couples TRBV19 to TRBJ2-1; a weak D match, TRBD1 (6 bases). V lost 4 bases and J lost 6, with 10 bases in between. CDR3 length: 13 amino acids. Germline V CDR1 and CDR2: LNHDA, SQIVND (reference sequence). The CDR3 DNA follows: TGTGCCAGTAGTACCTCAGGGGCCAATGAGCAGTTCTTC. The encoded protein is CASSTSGANEQFF.

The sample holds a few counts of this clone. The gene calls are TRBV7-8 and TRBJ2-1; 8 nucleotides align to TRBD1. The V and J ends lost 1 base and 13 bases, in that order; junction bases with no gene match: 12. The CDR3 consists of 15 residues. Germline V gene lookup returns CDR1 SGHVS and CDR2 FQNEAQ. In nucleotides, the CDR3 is TGTGCCAGCAGCTTAGAAGGAGTCGACAGGGGAAGTCAGTTCTTC. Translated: CASSLEGVDRGSQFF.